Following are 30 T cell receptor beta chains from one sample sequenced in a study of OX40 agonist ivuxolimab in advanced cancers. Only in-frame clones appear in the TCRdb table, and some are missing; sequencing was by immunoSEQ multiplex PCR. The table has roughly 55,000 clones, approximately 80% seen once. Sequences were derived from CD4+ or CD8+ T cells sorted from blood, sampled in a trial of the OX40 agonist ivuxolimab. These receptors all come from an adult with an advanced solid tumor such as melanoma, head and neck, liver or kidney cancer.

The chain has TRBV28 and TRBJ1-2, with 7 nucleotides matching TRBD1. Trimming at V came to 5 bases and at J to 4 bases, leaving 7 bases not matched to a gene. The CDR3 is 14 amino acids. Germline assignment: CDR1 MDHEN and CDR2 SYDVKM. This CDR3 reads CASSETGTVYGYTF. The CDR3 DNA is TGTGCCAGCAGTGAAACCGGGACAGTCTATGGCTACACCTTC.

CDR3: CASSIPGMNQPQHF. The CDR3 DNA reads TGTGCCAGTAGTATACCGGGGATGAATCAGCCCCAGCATTTT. The chain recombines TRBV19 with TRBJ1-5; D gene uncertain. Germline assignment: CDR1 LNHDA and CDR2 SQIVND (reference sequence). The V end was cut by 2 bases, the J end by 4 bases, with 9 bases between. This CDR3 comprises 14 residues.

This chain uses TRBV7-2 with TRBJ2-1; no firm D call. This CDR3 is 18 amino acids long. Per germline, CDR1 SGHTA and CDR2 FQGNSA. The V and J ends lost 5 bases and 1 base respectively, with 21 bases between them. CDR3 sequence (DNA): TGTGCCAGCAGCCCTCACGGCCCCAGCCCCACATCCTACAATGAGCAGTTCTTC. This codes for CASSPHGPSPTSYNEQFF.

Here the CDR3 DNA reads TGTGCCAGTAGTATGGGACAGAAAGATACGCAGTATTTT. It is translated as CASSMGQKDTQYF. The chain couples TRBV19 to TRBJ2-3, with 7 nucleotides matching TRBD1. The CDR3 spans 13 residues. CDR1 and CDR2 from the germline V gene are LNHDA and SQIVND (reference sequence). Losses at the gene ends were 3 bases for V and 5 bases for J; bases not matched to a gene: 2.

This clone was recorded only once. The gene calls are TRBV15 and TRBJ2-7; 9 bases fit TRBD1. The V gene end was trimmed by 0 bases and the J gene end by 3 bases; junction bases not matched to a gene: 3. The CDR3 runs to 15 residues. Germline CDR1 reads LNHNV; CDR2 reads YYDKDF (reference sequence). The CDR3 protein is CATSRDGQGNYEQYF. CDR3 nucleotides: TGTGCCACCAGCAGAGATGGACAGGGGAACTACGAGCAGTACTTC.

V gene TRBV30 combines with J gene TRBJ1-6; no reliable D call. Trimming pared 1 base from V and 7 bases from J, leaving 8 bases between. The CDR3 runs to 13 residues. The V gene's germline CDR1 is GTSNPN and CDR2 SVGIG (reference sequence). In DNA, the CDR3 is TGTGCCTGGAGTGGACAAATCAATTCACCCCTCCACTTT. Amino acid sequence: CAWSGQINSPLHF.

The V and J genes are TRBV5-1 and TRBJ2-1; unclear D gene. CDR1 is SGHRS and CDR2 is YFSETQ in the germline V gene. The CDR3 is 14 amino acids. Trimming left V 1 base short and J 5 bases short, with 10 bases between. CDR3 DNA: TGCGCCAGCAGCTTGAGTGCGGCGGACAATGAGCAGTTCTTC. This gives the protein CASSLSAADNEQFF.

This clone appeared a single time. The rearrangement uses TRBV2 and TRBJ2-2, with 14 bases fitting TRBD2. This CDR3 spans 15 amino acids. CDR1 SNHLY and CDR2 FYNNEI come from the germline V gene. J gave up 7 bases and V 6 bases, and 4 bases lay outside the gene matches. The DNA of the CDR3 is TGTGCCAGCAGGGGACTAGCGGGAGCTAACGGGGAGCTGTTTTTT. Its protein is CASRGLAGANGELFF.

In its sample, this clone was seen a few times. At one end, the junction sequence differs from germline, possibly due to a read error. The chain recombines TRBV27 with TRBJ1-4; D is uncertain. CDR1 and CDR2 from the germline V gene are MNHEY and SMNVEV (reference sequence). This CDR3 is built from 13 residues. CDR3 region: CASSFLANEKLFF. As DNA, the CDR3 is TGTGCCAGCAGTTTTTTAGCTAACGAAAAACTGTTTTTT.

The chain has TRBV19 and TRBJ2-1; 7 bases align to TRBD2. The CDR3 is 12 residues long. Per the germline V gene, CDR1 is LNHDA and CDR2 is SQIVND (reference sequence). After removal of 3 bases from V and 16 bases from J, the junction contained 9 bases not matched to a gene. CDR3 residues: CASSIGGSSAFF. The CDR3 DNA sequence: TGTGCCAGTAGTATCGGGGGGAGCTCTGCATTCTTC.

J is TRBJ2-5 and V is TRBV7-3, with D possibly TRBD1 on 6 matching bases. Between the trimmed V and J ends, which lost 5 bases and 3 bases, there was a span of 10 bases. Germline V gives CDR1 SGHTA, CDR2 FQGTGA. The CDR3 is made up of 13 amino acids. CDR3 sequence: CASSSGQKETQYF. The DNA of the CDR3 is TGTGCCAGCAGCAGCGGACAGAAAGAGACCCAGTACTTC.

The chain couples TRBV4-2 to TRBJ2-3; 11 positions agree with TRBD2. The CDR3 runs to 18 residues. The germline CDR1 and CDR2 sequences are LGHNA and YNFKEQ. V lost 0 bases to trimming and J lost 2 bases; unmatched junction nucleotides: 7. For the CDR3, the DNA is TGTGCCAGCAGCCAAGATCTCGGGACTAGCGGTTTCACAGATACGCAGTATTTT. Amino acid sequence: CASSQDLGTSGFTDTQYF.

The chain's CDR3 is CASSLGPSTDTQYF. The CDR3 DNA follows: TGTGCCAGCAGCTTAGGACCAAGCACAGATACGCAGTATTTT. The rearrangement links TRBV7-3 to TRBJ2-3; no firm D call. Germline V gene data show CDR1 as SGHTA and CDR2 as FQGTGA. This CDR3 contains 14 residues. Trimming took off 2 bases at V and 0 bases at J, with 6 bases between the two ends.

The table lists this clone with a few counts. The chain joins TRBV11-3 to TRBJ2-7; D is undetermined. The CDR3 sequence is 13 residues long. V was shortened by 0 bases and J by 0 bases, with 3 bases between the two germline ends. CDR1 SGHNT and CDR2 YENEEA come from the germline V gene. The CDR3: CASSLDSSYEQYF. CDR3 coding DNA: TGTGCCAGCAGCTTAGACAGCTCCTACGAGCAGTACTTC.

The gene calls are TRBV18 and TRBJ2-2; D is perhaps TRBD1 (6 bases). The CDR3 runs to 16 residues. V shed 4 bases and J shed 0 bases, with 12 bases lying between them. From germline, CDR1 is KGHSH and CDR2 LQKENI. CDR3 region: CASSRPSGANTGELFF. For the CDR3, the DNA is TGTGCCAGCTCACGCCCATCAGGGGCGAACACCGGGGAGCTGTTTTTT.

CDR3 amino acids: CASSLDPGFNSPLHF. CDR3 coding DNA: TGTGCCAGCAGCTTAGACCCAGGGTTTAATTCACCCCTCCACTTT. V gene TRBV7-2 combines with J gene TRBJ1-6; D is possibly TRBD1 (5 bases). V was trimmed by 1 base and J by 6 bases, leaving 10 bases between them. CDR3 length: 15 amino acids. The germline gives CDR1 SGHTA, CDR2 FQGNSA. Drawing the rest from reference TRBV7-2 and TRBJ1-6, the complete variable domain is GAGVSQSPSNKVTEKGKDVELRCDPISGHTALYWYRQSLGQGLEFLIYFQGNSAPDKSGLPSDRFSAERTGGSVSTLTIQRTQQEDSAVYLCASSLDPGFNSPLHFGNGTRLTVT.

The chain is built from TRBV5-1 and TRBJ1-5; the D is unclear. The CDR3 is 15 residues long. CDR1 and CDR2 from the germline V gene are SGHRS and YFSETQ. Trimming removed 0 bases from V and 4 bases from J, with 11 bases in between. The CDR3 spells CASSLGTLGNQPQHF. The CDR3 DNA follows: TGCGCCAGCAGCTTGGGCACCCTCGGGAATCAGCCCCAGCATTTT.

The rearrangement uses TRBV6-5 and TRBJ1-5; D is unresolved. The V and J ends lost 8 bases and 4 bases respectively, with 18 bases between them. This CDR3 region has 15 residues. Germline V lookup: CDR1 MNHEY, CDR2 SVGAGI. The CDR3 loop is CASEGRDRGNQPQHF. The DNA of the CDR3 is TGTGCCAGCGAAGGTCGTGACCGGGGAAATCAGCCCCAGCATTTT.

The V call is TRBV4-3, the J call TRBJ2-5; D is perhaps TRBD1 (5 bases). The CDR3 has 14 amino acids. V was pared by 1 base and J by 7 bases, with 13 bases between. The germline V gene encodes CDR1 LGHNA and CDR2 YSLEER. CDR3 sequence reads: CASSQGVGVGTQYF. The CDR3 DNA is TGCGCCAGCAGCCAAGGGGTAGGGGTAGGGACCCAGTACTTC.

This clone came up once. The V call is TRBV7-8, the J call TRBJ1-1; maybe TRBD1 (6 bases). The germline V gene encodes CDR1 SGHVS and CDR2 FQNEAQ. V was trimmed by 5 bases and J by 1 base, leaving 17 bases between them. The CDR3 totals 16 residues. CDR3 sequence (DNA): TGTGCCAGCAGCCGCTTTCGGACGGGACAGAACACTGAAGCTTTCTTT. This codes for CASSRFRTGQNTEAFF.

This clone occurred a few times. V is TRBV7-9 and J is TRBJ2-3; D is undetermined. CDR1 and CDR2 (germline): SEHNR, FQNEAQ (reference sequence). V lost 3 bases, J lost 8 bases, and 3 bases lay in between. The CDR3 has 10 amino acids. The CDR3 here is CASSLGTQYF. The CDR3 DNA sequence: TGTGCCAGCAGCTTGGGTACGCAGTATTTT.

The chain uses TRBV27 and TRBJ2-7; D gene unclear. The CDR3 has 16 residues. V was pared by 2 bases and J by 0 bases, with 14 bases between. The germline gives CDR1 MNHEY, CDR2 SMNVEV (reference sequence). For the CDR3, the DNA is TGTGCCAGCAGTTTAAAATTCTACGGCGACTCCTACGAGCAGTACTTC. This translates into CASSLKFYGDSYEQYF.

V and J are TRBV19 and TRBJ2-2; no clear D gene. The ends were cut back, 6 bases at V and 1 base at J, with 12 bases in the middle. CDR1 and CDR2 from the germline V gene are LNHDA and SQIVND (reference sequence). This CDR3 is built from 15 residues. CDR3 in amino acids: CASRALLGNTGELFF. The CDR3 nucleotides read TGTGCCAGTAGGGCATTGCTGGGGAACACCGGGGAGCTGTTTTTT. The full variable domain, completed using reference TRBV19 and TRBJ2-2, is DGGITQSPKYLFRKEGQNVTLSCEQNLNHDAMYWYRQDPGQGLRLIYYSQIVNDFQKGDIAEGYSVSREKKESFPLTVTSAQKNPTAFYLCASRALLGNTGELFFGEGSRLTVL.

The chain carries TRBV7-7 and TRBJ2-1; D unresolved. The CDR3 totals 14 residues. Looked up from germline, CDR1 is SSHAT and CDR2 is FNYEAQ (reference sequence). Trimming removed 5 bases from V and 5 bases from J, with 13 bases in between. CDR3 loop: CASSAVGLNNEQFF. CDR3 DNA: TGTGCCAGCAGCGCCGTAGGCCTGAACAATGAGCAGTTCTTC.

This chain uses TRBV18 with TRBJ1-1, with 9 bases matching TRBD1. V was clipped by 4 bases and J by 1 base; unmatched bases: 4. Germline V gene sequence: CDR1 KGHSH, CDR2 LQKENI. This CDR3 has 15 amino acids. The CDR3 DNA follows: TGTGCCAGCTCACGACAGGGGGGACAGAACACTGAAGCTTTCTTT. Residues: CASSRQGGQNTEAFF.

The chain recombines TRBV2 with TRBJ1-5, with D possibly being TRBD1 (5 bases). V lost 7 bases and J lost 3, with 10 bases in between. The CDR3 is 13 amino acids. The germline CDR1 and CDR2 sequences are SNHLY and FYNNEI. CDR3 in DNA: TGTGCCAGCATGGGGGATACCAATCAGCCCCAGCATTTT. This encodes CASMGDTNQPQHF.

The CDR3, as DNA: TGTGCCAGCAACAAGCGGGAGGCCTACAATGAGCAGTTCTTC. This codes for CASNKREAYNEQFF. The V and J genes are TRBV13 and TRBJ2-1; 9 positions match TRBD2. Per the germline V gene, CDR1 is PRHDT and CDR2 is FYEKMQ (reference sequence). The V gene end was trimmed by 7 bases and the J gene end by 2 bases; junction bases not matched to a gene: 3. This CDR3 is built from 14 residues.

The CDR3 coding sequence is TGTGCCAGCAGCTCCCCCCGGGGGAATGATGAGCAGTTCTTC. This encodes CASSSPRGNDEQFF. This rearrangement joins TRBV7-3 to TRBJ2-1; D possibly corresponds to TRBD2 (6 bases). The germline CDR1 and CDR2 sequences are SGHTA and FQGTGA. V lost 4 bases and J lost 8, with 15 bases in between. The CDR3 length is 14 residues.

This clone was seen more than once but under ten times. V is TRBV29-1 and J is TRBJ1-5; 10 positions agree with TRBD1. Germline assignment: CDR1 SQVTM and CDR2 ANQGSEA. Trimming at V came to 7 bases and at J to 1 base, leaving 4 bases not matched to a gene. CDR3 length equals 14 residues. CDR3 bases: TGCAGCGCCCGGGGACAGGGGAGCAATCAGCCCCAGCATTTT. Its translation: CSARGQGSNQPQHF.

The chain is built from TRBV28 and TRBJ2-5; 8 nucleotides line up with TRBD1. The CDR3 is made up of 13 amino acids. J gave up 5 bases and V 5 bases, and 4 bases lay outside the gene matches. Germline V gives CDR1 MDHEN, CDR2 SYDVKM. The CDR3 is CASSTGGWETQYF. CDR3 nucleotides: TGTGCCAGCAGTACAGGGGGTTGGGAGACCCAGTACTTC.